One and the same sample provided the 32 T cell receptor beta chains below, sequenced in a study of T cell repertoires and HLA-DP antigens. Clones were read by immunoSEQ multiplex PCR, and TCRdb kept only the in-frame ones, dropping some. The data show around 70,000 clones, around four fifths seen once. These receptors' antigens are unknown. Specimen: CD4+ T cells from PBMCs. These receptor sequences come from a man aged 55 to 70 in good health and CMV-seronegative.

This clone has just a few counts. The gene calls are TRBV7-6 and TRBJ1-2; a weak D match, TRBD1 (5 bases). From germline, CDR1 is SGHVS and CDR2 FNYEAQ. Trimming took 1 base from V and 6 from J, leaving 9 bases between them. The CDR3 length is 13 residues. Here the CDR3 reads CASSLGGQNGYTF. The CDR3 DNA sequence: TGTGCCAGCAGCTTAGGGGGCCAAAATGGCTACACCTTC.

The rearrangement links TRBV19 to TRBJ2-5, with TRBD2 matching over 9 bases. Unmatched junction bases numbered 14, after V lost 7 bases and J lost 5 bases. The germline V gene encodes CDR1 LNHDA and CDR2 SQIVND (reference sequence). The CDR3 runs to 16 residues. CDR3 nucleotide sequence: TGTGCCAGTAAGGGGCGGGGGACTAGCACCTTGGAGACCCAGTACTTC. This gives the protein CASKGRGTSTLETQYF. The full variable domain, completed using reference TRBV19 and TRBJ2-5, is DGGITQSPKYLFRKEGQNVTLSCEQNLNHDAMYWYRQDPGQGLRLIYYSQIVNDFQKGDIAEGYSVSREKKESFPLTVTSAQKNPTAFYLCASKGRGTSTLETQYFGPGTRLLVL.

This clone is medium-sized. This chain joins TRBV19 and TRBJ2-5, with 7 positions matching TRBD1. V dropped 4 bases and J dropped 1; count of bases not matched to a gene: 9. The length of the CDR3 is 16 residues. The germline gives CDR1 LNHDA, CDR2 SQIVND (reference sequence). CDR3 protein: CASSKGTELRQETQYF. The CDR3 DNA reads TGTGCCAGTAGTAAGGGGACAGAACTCCGCCAAGAGACCCAGTACTTC.

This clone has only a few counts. In nucleotides, the CDR3 is TGTGCCAGCAGCTTACAAAGGCAGGGTAAGAGGGAGTATCAGCCCCAGCATTTT. Translated: CASSLQRQGKREYQPQHF. The V gene is TRBV7-8, the J gene TRBJ1-5; TRBD1 might be the D (5 bases). The CDR3 spans 18 residues. V lost 2 bases to trimming and J lost 5 bases, with 22 bases between them. Germline V gene lookup returns CDR1 SGHVS and CDR2 FQNEAQ.

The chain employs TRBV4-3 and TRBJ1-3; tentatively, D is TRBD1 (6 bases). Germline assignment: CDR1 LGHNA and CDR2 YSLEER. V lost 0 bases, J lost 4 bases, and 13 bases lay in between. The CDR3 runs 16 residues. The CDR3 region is CASSQDARGSGNTIYF. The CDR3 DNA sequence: TGCGCCAGCAGCCAAGATGCCAGGGGATCAGGAAACACCATATATTTT.

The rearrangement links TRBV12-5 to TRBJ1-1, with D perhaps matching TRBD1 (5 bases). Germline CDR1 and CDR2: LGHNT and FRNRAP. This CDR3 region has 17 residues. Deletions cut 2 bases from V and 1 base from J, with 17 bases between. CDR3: CASGLYLGRGGNTEAFF. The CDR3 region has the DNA TGTGCTAGTGGTTTGTATCTGGGTCGTGGGGGGAACACTGAAGCTTTCTTT.

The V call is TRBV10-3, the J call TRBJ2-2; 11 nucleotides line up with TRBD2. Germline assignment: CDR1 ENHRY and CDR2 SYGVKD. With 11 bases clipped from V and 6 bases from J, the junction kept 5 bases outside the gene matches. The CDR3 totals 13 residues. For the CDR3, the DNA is TGTGCCCCCCTTAGCGGGAGGGCCGGGGAGCTGTTTTTT. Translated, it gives CAPLSGRAGELFF.

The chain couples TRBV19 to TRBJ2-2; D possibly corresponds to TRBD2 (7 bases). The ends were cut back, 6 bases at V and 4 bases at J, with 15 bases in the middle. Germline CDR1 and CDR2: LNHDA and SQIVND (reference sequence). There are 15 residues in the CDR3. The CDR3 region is CASSPYGGLTGELFF. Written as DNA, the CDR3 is TGTGCCAGTAGCCCATACGGGGGGCTCACCGGGGAGCTGTTTTTT. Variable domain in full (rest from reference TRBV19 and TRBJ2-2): DGGITQSPKYLFRKEGQNVTLSCEQNLNHDAMYWYRQDPGQGLRLIYYSQIVNDFQKGDIAEGYSVSREKKESFPLTVTSAQKNPTAFYLCASSPYGGLTGELFFGEGSRLTVL.

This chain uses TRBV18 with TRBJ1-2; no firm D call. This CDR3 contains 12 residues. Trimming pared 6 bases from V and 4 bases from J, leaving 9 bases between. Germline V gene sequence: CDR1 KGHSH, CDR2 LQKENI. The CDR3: CASSPGIYGYTF. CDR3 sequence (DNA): TGTGCCAGCTCCCCCGGGATCTATGGCTACACCTTC.

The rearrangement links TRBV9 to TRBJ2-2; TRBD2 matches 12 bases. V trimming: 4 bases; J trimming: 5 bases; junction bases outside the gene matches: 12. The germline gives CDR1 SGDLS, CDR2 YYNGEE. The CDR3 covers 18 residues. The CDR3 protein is CASSPRASGRARTGELFF. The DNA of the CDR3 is TGTGCCAGCAGCCCCCGAGCTAGCGGGAGGGCGCGGACCGGGGAGCTGTTTTTT.

CDR3 protein: CASSMGQGTGTGELFF. CDR3 nucleotides: TGTGCCAGTAGTATGGGACAGGGGACTGGGACCGGGGAGCTGTTTTTT. The chain couples TRBV19 to TRBJ2-2; 10 positions match TRBD1. The germline V gene has CDR1 LNHDA and CDR2 SQIVND (reference sequence). This CDR3 is built from 16 residues. Unmatched junction bases numbered 6, after V lost 3 bases and J lost 5 bases. Filled out from reference TRBV19 and TRBJ2-2, the complete variable domain reads DGGITQSPKYLFRKEGQNVTLSCEQNLNHDAMYWYRQDPGQGLRLIYYSQIVNDFQKGDIAEGYSVSREKKESFPLTVTSAQKNPTAFYLCASSMGQGTGTGELFFGEGSRLTVL.

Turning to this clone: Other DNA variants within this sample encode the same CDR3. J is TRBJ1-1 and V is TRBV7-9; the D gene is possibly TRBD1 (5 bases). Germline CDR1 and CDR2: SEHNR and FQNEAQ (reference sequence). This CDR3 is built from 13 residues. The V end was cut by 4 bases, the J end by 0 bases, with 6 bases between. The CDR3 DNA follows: TGTGCCAGCAGCTGGGGCCTGAACACTGAAGCTTTCTTT. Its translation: CASSWGLNTEAFF.

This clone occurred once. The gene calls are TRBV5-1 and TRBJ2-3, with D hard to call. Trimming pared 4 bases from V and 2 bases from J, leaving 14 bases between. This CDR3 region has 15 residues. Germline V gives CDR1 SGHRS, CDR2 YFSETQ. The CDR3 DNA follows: TGCGCCAGCAGCGAGGACGGGCAGATCACAGATACGCAGTATTTT. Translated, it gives CASSEDGQITDTQYF.

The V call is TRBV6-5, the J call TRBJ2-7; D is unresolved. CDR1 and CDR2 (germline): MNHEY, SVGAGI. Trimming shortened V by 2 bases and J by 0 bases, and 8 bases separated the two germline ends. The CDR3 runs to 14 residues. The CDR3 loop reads CASSYNRNSYEQYF. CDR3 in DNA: TGTGCCAGCAGTTACAATAGGAACTCCTACGAGCAGTACTTC.

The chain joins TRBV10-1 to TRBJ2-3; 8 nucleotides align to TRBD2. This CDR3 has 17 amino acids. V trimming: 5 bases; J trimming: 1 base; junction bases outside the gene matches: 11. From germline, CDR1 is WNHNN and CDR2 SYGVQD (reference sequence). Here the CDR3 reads CASSIGGGKSGTDTQYF. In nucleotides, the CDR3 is TGCGCCAGCAGTATCGGGGGGGGAAAATCTGGCACAGATACGCAGTATTTT.

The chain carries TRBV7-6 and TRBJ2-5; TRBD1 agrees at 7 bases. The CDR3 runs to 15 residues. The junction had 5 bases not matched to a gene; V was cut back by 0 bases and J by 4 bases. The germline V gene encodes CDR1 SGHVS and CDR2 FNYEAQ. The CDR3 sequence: CASSLAGTAVETQYF. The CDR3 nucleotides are TGTGCCAGCAGCTTAGCGGGGACAGCTGTAGAGACCCAGTACTTC.

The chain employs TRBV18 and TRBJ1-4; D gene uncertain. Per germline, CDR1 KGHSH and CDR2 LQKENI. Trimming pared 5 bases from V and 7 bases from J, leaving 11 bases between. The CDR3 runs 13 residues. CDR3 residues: CASSISAGEKLFF. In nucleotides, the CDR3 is TGTGCCAGCTCAATAAGTGCAGGTGAAAAACTGTTTTTT.

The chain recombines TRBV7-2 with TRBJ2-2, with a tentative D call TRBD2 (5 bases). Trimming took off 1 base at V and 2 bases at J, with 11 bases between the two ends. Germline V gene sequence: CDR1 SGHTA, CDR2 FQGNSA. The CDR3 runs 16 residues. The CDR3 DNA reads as TGTGCCAGCAGCTTAGTAATTGGGAGCAACACCGGGGAGCTGTTTTTT. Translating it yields CASSLVIGSNTGELFF.

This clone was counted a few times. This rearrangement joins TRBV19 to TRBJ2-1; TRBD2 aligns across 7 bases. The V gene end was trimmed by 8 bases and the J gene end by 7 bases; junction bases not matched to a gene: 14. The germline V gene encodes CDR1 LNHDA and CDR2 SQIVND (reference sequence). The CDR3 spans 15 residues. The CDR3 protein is CASAPPGGVGNEQFF. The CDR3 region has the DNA TGTGCCAGTGCCCCCCCGGGGGGAGTGGGGAATGAGCAGTTCTTC.

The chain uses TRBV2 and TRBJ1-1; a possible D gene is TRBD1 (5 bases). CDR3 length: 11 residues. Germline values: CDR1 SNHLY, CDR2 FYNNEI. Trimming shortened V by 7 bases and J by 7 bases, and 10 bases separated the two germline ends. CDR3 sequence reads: CASKWGSEAFF. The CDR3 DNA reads TGTGCCAGCAAGTGGGGGAGTGAAGCTTTCTTT.

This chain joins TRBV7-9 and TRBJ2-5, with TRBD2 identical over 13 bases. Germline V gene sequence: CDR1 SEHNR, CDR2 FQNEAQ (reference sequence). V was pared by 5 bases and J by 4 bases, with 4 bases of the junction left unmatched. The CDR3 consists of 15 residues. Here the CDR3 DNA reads TGTGCCAGCAGCCGACTAGCGGGGGGAGTAGAGACCCAGTACTTC. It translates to CASSRLAGGVETQYF.

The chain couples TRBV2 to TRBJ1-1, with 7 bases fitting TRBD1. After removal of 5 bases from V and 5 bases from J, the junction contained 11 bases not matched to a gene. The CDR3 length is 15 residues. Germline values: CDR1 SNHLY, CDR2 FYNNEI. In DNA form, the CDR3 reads TGTGCCAGCAGTCCGACAGGGTTGGGTTCGACTGAAGCTTTCTTT. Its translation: CASSPTGLGSTEAFF.

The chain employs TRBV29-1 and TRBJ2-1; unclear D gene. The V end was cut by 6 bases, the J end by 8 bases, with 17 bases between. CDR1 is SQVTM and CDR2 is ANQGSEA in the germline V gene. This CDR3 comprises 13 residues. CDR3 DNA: TGCAGCGTGGAACAAGCTTCGGTGGATGAGCAGTTCTTC. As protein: CSVEQASVDEQFF.

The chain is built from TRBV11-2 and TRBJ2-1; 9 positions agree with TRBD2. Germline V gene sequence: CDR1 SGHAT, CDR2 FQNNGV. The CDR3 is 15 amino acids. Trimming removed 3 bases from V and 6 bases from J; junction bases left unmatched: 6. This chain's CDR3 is CASSFNSGGTNEQFF. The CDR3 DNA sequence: TGTGCCAGCAGCTTCAATAGCGGGGGCACCAATGAGCAGTTCTTC.

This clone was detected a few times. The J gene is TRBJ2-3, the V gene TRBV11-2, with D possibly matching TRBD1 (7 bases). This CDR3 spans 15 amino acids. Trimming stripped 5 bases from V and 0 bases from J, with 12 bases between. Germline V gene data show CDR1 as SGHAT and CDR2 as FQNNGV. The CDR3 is CASSPQGGSTDTQYF. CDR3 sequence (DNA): TGTGCCAGCAGCCCCCAGGGGGGAAGCACAGATACGCAGTATTTT.

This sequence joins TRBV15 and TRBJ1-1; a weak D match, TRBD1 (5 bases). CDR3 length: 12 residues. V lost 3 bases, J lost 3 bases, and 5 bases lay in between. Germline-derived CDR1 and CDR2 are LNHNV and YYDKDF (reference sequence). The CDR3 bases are TGTGCCACCAGCAGGGGGGACACTGAAGCTTTCTTT. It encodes CATSRGDTEAFF.

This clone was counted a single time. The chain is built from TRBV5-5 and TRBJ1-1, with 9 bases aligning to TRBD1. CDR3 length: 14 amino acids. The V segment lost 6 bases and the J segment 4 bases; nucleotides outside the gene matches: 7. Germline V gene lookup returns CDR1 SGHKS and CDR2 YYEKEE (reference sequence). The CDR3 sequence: CASINRGQGTEAFF. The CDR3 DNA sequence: TGTGCCAGCATTAACAGGGGGCAGGGCACTGAAGCTTTCTTT.

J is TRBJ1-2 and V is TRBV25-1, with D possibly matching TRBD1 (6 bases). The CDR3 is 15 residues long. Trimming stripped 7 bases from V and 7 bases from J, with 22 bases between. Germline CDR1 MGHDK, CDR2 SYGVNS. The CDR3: CASTSHSQGSGGYTF. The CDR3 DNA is TGTGCCAGCACCTCGCATTCACAGGGAAGTGGTGGCTACACCTTC.

CDR3 region: CASSLDLWGTNEKLFF. In DNA form, the CDR3 reads TGTGCCAGCAGCTTAGATCTCTGGGGAACTAATGAAAAACTGTTTTTT. The chain uses TRBV11-2 and TRBJ1-4; no clear D. The V gene lost 0 bases and the J gene lost 1 base, with 9 bases spanning the gap. CDR1 SGHAT and CDR2 FQNNGV come from the germline V gene. The CDR3 has 16 residues.

As DNA, the CDR3 is TGCGCCAGCAGTGACAGCGGCCTCTACGAGCAGTACTTC. Amino acids: CASSDSGLYEQYF. This chain connects TRBV5-1 to TRBJ2-7; either TRBD1 or TRBD2 may supply D (5 bases each). Per the germline V gene, CDR1 is SGHRS and CDR2 is YFSETQ. Trimming left V 5 bases short and J 3 bases short, with 12 bases between. The CDR3 contains 13 residues.

This CDR3 is CASMMSGGPIYEQYF. DNA of the CDR3: TGTGCCAGCATGATGAGCGGGGGGCCCATCTACGAGCAGTACTTC. The V and J genes are TRBV6-1 and TRBJ2-7; TRBD2 matches at 9 bases. Germline-derived CDR1 and CDR2 are MNHNS and SASEGT. This CDR3 is built from 15 residues. V shed 7 bases, J shed 3 bases, and the junction held 10 bases outside the gene matches.

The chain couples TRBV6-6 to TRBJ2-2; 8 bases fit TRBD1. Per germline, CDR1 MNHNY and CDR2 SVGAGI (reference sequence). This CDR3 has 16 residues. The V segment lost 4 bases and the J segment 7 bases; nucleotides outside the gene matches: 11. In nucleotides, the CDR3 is TGTGCCAGCAGTTCGCGGACAGGGAGGAAGAACGGGGAGCTGTTTTTT. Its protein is CASSSRTGRKNGELFF.